The sequence of this T cell receptor beta chain was determined in a study of blood T cell repertoires in COVID-19. Study in general: The United States, Italy and Spain supplied acute and convalescent COVID-19 samples. Sample material is recorded as cDNA or gDNA derived from T cells, B-cell-depleted T cells, or PBMCs.

Original methodology: Amplification of reference gene primers was used by the study to estimate nucleated cell counts. Clones were read by immunoSEQ multiplex PCR, and TCRdb kept only the in-frame ones, dropping some. The V and J calls and the clone size are those of that table, but D and trimming were determined from the DNA. The table has about 87,000 clones, around four fifths seen once. V gave up 5 bases and J gave up 8 bases; unmatched junction bases: 12. Germline V gene data show CDR1 as MNHEY and CDR2 as SMNVEV (reference sequence). The CDR3 consists of 16 residues. The source material was peripheral blood. The chain links TRBV27 to TRBJ1-2; 12 bases are a match to TRBD1. This receptor was taken from a woman in her 70s with acute or convalescent COVID-19. CDR3 in amino acids: CASSPNPGQGALGYTF. CDR3 sequence (DNA): TGTGCCAGCAGTCCCAACCCGGGACAGGGGGCTCTCGGCTACACCTTC.